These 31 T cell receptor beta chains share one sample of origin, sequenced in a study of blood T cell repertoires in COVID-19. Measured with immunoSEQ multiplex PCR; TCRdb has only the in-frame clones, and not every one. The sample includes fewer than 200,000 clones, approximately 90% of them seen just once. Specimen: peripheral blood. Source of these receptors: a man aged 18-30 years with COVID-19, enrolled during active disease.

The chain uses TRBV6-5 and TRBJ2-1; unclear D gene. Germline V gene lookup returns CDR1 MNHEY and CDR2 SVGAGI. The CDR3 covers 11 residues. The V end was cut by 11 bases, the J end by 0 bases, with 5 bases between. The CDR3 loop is CAVLSYNEQFF. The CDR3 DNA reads TGTGCCGTCCTCTCCTACAATGAGCAGTTCTTC.

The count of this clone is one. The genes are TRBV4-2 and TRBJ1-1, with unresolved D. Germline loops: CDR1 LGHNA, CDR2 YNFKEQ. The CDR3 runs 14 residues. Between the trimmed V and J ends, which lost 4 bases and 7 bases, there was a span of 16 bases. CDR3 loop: CASSPPGRTSEAFF. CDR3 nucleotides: TGTGCCAGCAGCCCGCCCGGGAGAACAAGTGAAGCTTTCTTT.

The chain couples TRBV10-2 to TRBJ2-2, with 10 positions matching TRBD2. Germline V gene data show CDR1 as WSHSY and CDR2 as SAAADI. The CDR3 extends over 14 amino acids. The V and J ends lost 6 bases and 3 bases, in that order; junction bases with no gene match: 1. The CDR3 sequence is CASSLAGDTGELFF. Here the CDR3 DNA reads TGCGCCAGCAGCCTAGCGGGAGACACCGGGGAGCTGTTTTTT.

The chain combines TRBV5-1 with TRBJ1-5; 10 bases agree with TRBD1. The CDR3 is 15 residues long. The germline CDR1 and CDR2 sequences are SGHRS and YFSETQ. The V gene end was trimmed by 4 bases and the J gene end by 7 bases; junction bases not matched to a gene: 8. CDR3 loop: CASSPDRGLEQPQHF. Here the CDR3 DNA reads TGCGCCAGCAGCCCAGACAGGGGGCTAGAGCAGCCCCAGCATTTT.

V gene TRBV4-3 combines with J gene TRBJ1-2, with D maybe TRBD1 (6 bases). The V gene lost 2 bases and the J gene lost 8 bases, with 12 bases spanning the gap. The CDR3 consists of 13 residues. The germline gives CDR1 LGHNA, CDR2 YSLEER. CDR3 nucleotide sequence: TGCGCCAGCAGCCAATTTCCAGGGGACGGCTACACCTTC. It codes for CASSQFPGDGYTF.

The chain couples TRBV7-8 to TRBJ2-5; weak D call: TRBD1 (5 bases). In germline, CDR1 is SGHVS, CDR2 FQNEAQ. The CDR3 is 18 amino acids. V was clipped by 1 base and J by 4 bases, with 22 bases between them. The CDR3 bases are TGTGCCAGCAGCTTAGAAAGGCCAGGGAAAGGGTTTTCAGAGACCCAGTACTTC. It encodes CASSLERPGKGFSETQYF.

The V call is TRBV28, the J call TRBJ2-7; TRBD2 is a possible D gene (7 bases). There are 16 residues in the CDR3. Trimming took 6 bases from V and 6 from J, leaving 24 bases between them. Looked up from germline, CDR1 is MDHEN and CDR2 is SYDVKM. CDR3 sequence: CASSLGAGVRSVEQYF. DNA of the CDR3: TGTGCCAGCAGCCTGGGGGCGGGGGTGAGATCGGTCGAGCAGTACTTC.

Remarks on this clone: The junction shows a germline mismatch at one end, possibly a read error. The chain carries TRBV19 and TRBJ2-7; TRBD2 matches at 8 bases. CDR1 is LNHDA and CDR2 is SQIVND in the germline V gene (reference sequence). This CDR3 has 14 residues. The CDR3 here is CASSITSGTYGQYF. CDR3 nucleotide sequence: TGTGCCAGTAGTATCACTAGCGGAACCTACGGGCAGTACTTC. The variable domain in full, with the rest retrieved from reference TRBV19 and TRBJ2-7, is DGGITQSPKYLFRKEGQNVTLSCEQNLNHDAMYWYRQDPGQGLRLIYYSQIVNDFQKGDIAEGYSVSREKKESFPLTVTSAQKNPTAFYLCASSITSGTYGQYFGPGTRLTVT.

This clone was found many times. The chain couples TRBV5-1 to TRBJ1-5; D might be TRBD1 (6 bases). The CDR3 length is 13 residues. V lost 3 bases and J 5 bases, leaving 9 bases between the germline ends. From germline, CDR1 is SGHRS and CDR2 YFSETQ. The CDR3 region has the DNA TGCGCCAGCAGCTACGAGGGGGATCAGCCCCAGCATTTT. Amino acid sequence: CASSYEGDQPQHF.

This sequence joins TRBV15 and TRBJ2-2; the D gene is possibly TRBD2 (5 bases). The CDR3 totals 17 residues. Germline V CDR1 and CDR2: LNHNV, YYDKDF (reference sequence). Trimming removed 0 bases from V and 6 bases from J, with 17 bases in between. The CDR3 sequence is CATSRDRSGVGSGELFF. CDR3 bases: TGTGCCACCAGCAGAGATAGAAGCGGCGTTGGGTCCGGGGAGCTGTTTTTT.

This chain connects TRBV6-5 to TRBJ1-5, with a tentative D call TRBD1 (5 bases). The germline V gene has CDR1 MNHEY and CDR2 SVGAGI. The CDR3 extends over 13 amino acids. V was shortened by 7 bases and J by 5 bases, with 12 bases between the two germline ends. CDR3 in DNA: TGTGCCAGCAAACGGGGGGAACATCAGCCCCAGCATTTT. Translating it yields CASKRGEHQPQHF.

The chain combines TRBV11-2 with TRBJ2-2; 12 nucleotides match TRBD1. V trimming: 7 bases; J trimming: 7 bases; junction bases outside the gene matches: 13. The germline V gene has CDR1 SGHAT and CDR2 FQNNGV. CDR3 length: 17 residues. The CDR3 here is CASTWPIGTGGFGELFF. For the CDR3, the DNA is TGTGCCAGCACCTGGCCCATCGGGACAGGGGGCTTCGGGGAGCTGTTTTTT.

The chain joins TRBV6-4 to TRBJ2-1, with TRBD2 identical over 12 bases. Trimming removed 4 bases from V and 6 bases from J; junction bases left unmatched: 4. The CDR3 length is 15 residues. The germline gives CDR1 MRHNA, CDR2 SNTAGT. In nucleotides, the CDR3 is TGTGCCAGCAGTGTGACTAGCGGGAGATTCAATGAGCAGTTCTTC. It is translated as CASSVTSGRFNEQFF.

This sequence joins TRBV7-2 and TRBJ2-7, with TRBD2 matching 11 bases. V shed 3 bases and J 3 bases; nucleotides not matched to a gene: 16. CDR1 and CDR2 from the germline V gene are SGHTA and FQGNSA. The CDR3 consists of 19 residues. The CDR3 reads CASSFLLPGTSGLNYEQYF. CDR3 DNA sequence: TGTGCCAGCAGCTTTCTCCTTCCCGGGACTAGCGGATTGAACTACGAGCAGTACTTC.

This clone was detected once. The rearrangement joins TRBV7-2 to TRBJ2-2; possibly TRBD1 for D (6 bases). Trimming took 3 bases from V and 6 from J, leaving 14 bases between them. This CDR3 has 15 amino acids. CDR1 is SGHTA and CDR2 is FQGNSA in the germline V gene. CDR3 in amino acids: CASSFFTGLAGELFF. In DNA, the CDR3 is TGTGCCAGCAGCTTCTTTACAGGGTTAGCCGGGGAGCTGTTTTTT.

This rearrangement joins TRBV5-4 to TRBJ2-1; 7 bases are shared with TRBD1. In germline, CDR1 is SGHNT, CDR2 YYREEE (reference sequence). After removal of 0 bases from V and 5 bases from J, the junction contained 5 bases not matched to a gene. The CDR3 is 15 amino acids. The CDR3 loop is CASSLVQGVHNEQFF. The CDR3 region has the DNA TGTGCCAGCAGCTTGGTCCAGGGGGTTCACAATGAGCAGTTCTTC.

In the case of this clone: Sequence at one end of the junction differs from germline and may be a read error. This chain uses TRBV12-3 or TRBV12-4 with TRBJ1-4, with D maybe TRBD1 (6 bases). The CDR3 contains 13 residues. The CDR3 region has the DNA TGTGCCAGCAGTTTTTACAGGGACGAAAAACTGCTTTTT. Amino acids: CASSFYRDEKLLF.

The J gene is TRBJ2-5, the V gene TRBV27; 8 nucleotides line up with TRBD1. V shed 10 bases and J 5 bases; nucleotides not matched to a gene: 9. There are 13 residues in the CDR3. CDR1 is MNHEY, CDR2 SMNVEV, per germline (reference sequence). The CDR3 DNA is TGTGCCACTCGACAGGGGAGTGTGGAGACCCAGTACTTC. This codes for CATRQGSVETQYF.

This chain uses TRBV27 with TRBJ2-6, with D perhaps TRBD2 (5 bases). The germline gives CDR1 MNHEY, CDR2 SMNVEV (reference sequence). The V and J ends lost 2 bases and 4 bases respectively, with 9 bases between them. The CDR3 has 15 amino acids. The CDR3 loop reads CASSLRGSGANVLTF. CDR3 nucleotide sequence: TGTGCCAGCAGTTTAAGAGGGTCCGGGGCCAACGTCCTGACTTTC.

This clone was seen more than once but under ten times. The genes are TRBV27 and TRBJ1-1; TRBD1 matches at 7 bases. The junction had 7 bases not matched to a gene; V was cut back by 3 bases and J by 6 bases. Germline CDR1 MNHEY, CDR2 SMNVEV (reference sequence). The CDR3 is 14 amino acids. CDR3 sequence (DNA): TGTGCCAGCAGTTTGGCAGGGGGTAACGCTGAAGCTTTCTTT. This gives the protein CASSLAGGNAEAFF.

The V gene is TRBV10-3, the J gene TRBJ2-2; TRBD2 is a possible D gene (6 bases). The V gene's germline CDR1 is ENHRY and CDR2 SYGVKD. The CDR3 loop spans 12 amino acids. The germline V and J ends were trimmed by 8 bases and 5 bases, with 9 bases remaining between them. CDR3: CAIGGETGELFF. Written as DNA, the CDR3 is TGTGCCATCGGCGGGGAGACCGGGGAGCTGTTTTTT.

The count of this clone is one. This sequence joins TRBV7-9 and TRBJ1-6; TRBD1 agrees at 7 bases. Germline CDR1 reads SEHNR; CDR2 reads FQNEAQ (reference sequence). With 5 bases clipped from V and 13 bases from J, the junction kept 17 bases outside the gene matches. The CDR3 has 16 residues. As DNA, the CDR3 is TGTGCCAGCAGCCCTACGACGACAGGGAATGAGACTCCCCTCCACTTT. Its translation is CASSPTTTGNETPLHF.

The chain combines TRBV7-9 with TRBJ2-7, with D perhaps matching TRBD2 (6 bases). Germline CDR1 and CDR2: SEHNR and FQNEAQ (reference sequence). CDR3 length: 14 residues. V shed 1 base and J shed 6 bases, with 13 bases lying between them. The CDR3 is CASSLVSGASEQYF. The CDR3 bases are TGTGCCAGCAGCTTAGTGTCGGGAGCGAGCGAGCAGTACTTC.

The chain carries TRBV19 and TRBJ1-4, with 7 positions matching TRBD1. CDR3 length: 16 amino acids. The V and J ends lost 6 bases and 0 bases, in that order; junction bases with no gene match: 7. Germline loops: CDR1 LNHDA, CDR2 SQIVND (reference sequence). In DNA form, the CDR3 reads TGTGCCAGTAGGCTTTGGGACAGTGCAACTAATGAAAAACTGTTTTTT. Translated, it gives CASRLWDSATNEKLFF.

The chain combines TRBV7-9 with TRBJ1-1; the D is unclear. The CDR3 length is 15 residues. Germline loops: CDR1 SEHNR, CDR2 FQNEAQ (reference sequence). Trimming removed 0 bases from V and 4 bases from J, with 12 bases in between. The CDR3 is CASSLARGGGTEAFF. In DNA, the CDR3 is TGTGCCAGCAGCTTAGCGCGGGGTGGAGGCACTGAAGCTTTCTTT.

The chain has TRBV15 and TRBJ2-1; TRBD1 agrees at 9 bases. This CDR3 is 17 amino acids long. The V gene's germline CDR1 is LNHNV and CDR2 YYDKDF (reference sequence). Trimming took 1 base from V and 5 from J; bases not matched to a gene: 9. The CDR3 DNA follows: TGTGCCACCAGCAGAGTGGGCTGGGGACAGGGAAACAATGAGCAGTTCTTC. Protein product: CATSRVGWGQGNNEQFF.

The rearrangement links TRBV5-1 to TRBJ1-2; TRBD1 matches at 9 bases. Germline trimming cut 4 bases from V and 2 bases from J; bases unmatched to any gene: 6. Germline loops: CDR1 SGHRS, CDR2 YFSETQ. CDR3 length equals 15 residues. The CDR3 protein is CASSISGTGNYGYTF. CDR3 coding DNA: TGCGCCAGCAGCATATCCGGGACAGGGAACTATGGCTACACCTTC. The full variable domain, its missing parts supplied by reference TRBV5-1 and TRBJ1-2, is KAGVTQTPRYLIKTRGQQVTLSCSPISGHRSVSWYQQTPGQGLQFLFEYFSETQRNKGNFPGRFSGRQFSNSRSEMNVSTLELGDSALYLCASSISGTGNYGYTFGSGTRLTVV.

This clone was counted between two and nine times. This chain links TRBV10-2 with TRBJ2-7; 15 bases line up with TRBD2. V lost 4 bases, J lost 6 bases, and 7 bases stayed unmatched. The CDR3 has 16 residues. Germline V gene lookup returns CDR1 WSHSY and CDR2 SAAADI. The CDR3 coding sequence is TGCGCCAGCAGTGTAGTTTTGGGACTAGCGGGAGGCGAGCAGTACTTC. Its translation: CASSVVLGLAGGEQYF.

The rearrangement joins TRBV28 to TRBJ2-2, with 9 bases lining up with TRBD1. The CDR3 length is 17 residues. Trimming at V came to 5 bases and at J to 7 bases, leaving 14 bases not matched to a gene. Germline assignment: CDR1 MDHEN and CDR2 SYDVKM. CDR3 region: CASSLYTGGGVGGELFF. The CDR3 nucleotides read TGTGCCAGCAGTCTTTACACAGGGGGCGGGGTTGGCGGGGAGCTGTTTTTT.

CDR3 in DNA: TGTGCCAGCAGTCGTACGGGGTACGAGCAGTACTTC. It is translated as CASSRTGYEQYF. This sequence joins TRBV6-5 and TRBJ2-7, with D perhaps TRBD2 (5 bases). Germline CDR1 and CDR2: MNHEY and SVGAGI. The V gene lost 5 bases and the J gene lost 4 bases, with 9 bases spanning the gap. The CDR3 contains 12 residues.

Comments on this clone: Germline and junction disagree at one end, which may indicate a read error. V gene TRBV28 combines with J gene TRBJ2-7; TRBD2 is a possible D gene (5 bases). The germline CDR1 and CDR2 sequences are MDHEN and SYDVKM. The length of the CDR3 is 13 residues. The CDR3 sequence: CASSLPATGRGDF. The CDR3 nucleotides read TGTGCCAGCAGTTTGCCGGCGACGGGAAGAGGAGACTTC.